One and the same sample provided the 5 T cell receptor beta chains below, sequenced in a study of T cells in women clearing cervical HPV infection. Method: immunoSEQ multiplex PCR; TCRdb's copy keeps in-frame clones and lacks some. Its clone listing holds about 48,000 clones. The sequenced material came from blood buffy coat. The receptor set was obtained from a woman aged 18-70 years with a cervical HPV16 infection that either progressed to CIN3+ or cleared (not recorded which).

Concerning this clone: The DNA ends 3 residues before the CDR3 does, and the rest of the CDR3 is filled in from the germline J gene. The chain is built from TRBV12-3 or TRBV12-4 and TRBJ2-5, with 10 bases that match TRBD2. With 3 bases clipped from V and 5 bases from J, the junction kept 6 bases outside the gene matches. CDR3 size: 15 residues. The CDR3 here is CASSFRSGGAETQYF. The covered CDR3 bases are TGTGCCAGCAGTTTTCGGAGCGGGGGGGCGGAGACC.

Remarks on this clone: The read finishes 3 residues shy of the CDR3 end, and the germline J gene is used to complete it. The chain recombines TRBV18 with TRBJ2-3; TRBD1 agrees at 10 bases. With V trimmed by 3 bases and J by 0 bases, 12 bases remained unmatched. Per the germline V gene, CDR1 is KGHSH and CDR2 is LQKENI. This CDR3 contains 19 residues. The sequenced part of the CDR3 DNA is TGTGCCAGCTCACCCCCCCTGGGGACAGGGGACCGTAGCACAGATACG. Translated, it gives CASSPPLGTGDRSTDT. The whole CDR3 protein reads CASSPPLGTGDRSTDTQYF.

About this clone itself: The observed sequence ends 3 residues before the CDR3 terminus, with the missing tail filled in from the germline J gene. This chain uses TRBV9 with TRBJ2-7; the match to TRBD1 covers 7 bases. The CDR3 length is 15 residues. Unmatched junction bases numbered 5, after V lost 0 bases and J lost 2 bases. Germline V CDR1 and CDR2: SGDLS, YYNGEE. CDR3 bases read: TGTGCCAGCAGCGTAGGGGCAGGGGGTCCCTACGAG. Translation gives CASSVGAGGPYE. The entire CDR3 reads CASSVGAGGPYEQYF.

Remarks on this clone: Sequencing ends 3 residues short of the CDR3 end; the germline J gene provides the rest. This sequence joins TRBV4-2 and TRBJ1-2; 7 bases are shared with TRBD1. The CDR3 consists of 13 residues. The germline V gene has CDR1 LGHNA and CDR2 YNFKEQ. V lost 5 bases and J lost 5; bases outside the gene matches: 5. CDR3 sequence: CASSSDRRYGYTF. The DNA read from the CDR3 is TGTGCCAGCAGCTCGGACAGGCGATATGGC.

Details on this clone: The read finishes 3 residues shy of the CDR3 end, and the germline J gene is used to complete it. The sample has other DNA sequences that encode this CDR3 too. This sequence joins TRBV2 and TRBJ2-3; the D gene is possibly TRBD2 (6 bases). V lost 6 bases and J lost 4, with 11 bases in between. The CDR3 is made up of 13 amino acids. Germline CDR1 is SNHLY and CDR2 is FYNNEI. This CDR3 is CASRDGGADTQYF. The sequenced part of the CDR3 DNA is TGTGCCAGCAGAGACGGGGGAGCAGATACG. The entire variable domain, with the rest obtained from reference TRBV2 and TRBJ2-3, is as follows: EPEVTQTPSHQVTQMGQEVILRCVPISNHLYFYWYRQILGQKVEFLVSFYNNEISEKSEIFDDQFSVERPDGSNFTLKIRSTKLEDSAMYFCASRDGGADTQYFGPGTRLTVL.